These 19 T cell receptor beta chains were all obtained from the same sample, sequenced in a study of post-analysis software for immune sequencing data. For these receptors, no antigen is known. Tagging with unique molecular identifiers was a feature of the TCR beta cDNA libraries. TCRdb called the PCR reads again in MiXCR, with one record for every CDR3 protein. Altogether roughly 600,000 distinct CDR3 sequences are present, roughly 40% being singletons, with the ten largest covering approximately 1.7%. Findings of the study overall: A handful of TRBV segments were more frequent in patients than controls; TRBV5-6, TRBV5-1 and TRBV20-1 belonged to this group.

The sample consisted of blood. Receptor source: a girl aged 10-17 years with multiple sclerosis.

This clonotype was seen a few times. The chain couples TRBV12-3 or TRBV12-4 to TRBJ2-1; D ambiguous. Between the trimmed V and J ends, which lost 2 bases and 6 bases, there was a span of 8 bases. This CDR3 region has 13 residues. The CDR3 is CASSLWLGNEQFF. DNA of the CDR3: TGTGCCAGCAGTTTATGGCTGGGCAATGAGCAGTTCTTC.

The chain links TRBV5-1 to TRBJ2-3; D is perhaps TRBD1 (6 bases). CDR3 length: 14 amino acids. Germline V gene data show CDR1 as SGHRS and CDR2 as YFSETQ. With 3 bases removed from V and 2 bases from J, the gap between germline ends came to 10 bases. The CDR3 DNA is TGCGCCAGCAGCTACGGACAGTTCACAGATACGCAGTATTTT. Translated: CASSYGQFTDTQYF.

The rearrangement links TRBV29-1 to TRBJ2-5, with a tentative D call TRBD1 (6 bases). This CDR3 is built from 16 residues. V was clipped by 0 bases and J by 11 bases, with 25 bases between them. The germline V gene has CDR1 SQVTM and CDR2 ANQGSEA. CDR3: CSVEDPLDSTTMRQYF. In nucleotides, the CDR3 is TGCAGCGTTGAAGATCCTCTGGACAGTACGACAATGAGGCAGTACTTC.

This clonotype has only a few counts. V gene TRBV28 combines with J gene TRBJ2-5, with TRBD2 identical over 7 bases. V was clipped by 2 bases and J by 3 bases; unmatched bases: 9. CDR1 is MDHEN, CDR2 SYDVKM, per germline. CDR3 length: 16 amino acids. The CDR3 region is CASSLLVKREEETQYF. CDR3 bases: TGTGCCAGCAGTTTACTTGTTAAGCGGGAAGAAGAGACCCAGTACTTC. Based on the CDR3 plus reference TRBV28 and TRBJ2-5, the full variable domain is DVKVTQSSRYLVKRTGEKVFLECVQDMDHENMFWYRQDPGLGLRLIYFSYDVKMKEKGDIPEGYSVSREKKERFSLILESASTNQTSMYLCASSLLVKREEETQYFGPGTRLLVL.

In its sample, this clonotype was seen a few times. The chain couples TRBV12-3 or TRBV12-4 to TRBJ2-2; TRBD1 aligns across 9 bases. The CDR3 has 15 residues. V lost 3 bases to trimming and J lost 7 bases; unmatched junction nucleotides: 6. The CDR3 DNA is TGTGCCAGCAGTTTCAGACAGGGGGAGATCGGGGAGCTGTTTTTT. This gives the protein CASSFRQGEIGELFF.

Worth noting for this clonotype: A read error is possible here, since a much larger clone lies one base away. The CDR3 does not close with the conserved phenylalanine or tryptophan, likely indicating a read error. The rearrangement joins TRBV4-1 to TRBJ2-5; D unclear. This CDR3 spans 13 amino acids. Trimming took 2 bases from V and 2 from J, leaving 6 bases between them. CDR1 and CDR2 from the germline V gene are MGHRA and YSYEKL. CDR3 loop: CASSQRRQETQYI. The CDR3 region has the DNA TGCGCCAGCAGCCAACGGAGACAAGAGACCCAGTACATC.

This clonotype appeared a few times. The chain is built from TRBV7-6 and TRBJ2-5; the match to TRBD2 covers 8 bases. The CDR3 has 14 residues. The ends lost 4 bases at V and 1 base at J; junction bases unmatched: 2. Germline values: CDR1 SGHVS, CDR2 FNYEAQ. The CDR3 region has the DNA TGTGCCAGCAGCTATAGCGGGGTCCAAGAGACCCAGTACTTC. This sequence encodes CASSYSGVQETQYF.

The chain carries TRBV7-2 and TRBJ2-7; no clear D. Near its end, the DNA agrees better with TRBJ2-5, so the J call may be wrong. Germline values: CDR1 SGHTA, CDR2 FQGNSA. This CDR3 is 12 amino acids long. The DNA of the CDR3 is TGTGCCAGCAGCCAATCCTGGGAGACCCAGTACTTC. It codes for CASSQSWETQYF.

This clonotype was seen only once. V gene TRBV13 combines with J gene TRBJ1-5; 8 bases line up with TRBD1. This CDR3 spans 15 amino acids. With V trimmed by 4 bases and J by 6 bases, 8 bases remained unmatched. Germline V gives CDR1 PRHDT, CDR2 FYEKMQ (reference sequence). The CDR3 spells CASSYGDRTGQPQHF. The DNA for the CDR3 is TGTGCCAGCAGCTACGGGGACAGGACGGGTCAGCCCCAGCATTTT. The variable domain in full, with the rest retrieved from reference TRBV13 and TRBJ1-5, is AAGVIQSPRHLIKEKRETATLKCYPIPRHDTVYWYQQGPGQDPQFLISFYEKMQSDKGSIPDRFSAQQFSDYHSELNMSSLELGDSALYFCASSYGDRTGQPQHFGDGTRLSIL.

V is TRBV21-1 and J is TRBJ2-7; the listed D gene, TRBD1, was not tested against the DNA. TRBV21-1 is labeled a pseudogene. The CDR3 spans 16 residues. CDR3 sequence (DNA): TGTGCCAGCAGCAAAGCGTACCCGACAGTTCCCTACGAGCAGTACTTC. Translation: CASSKAYPTVPYEQYF.

V gene TRBV20-1 combines with J gene TRBJ2-5; no firm D call. V was cut by 0 bases and J by 0 bases, with 11 bases left in between. The CDR3 length is 15 residues. Per germline, CDR1 DFQATT and CDR2 SNEGSKA (reference sequence). The CDR3 here is CSARDSNRYQETQYF. The DNA of the CDR3 is TGCAGTGCTAGAGATTCCAACCGGTACCAAGAGACCCAGTACTTC.

This clonotype appeared a few times. This chain's CDR3 is CASSLASQGVHEQYF. CDR3 DNA: TGTGCCAGCAGTTTAGCCTCACAGGGGGTCCACGAGCAGTACTTC. The chain couples TRBV12-3 or TRBV12-4 to TRBJ2-7, with 8 positions matching TRBD1. The CDR3 loop spans 15 amino acids. J was trimmed by 5 bases and V by 0 bases; bases with no gene match: 6.

This sequence joins TRBV27 and TRBJ2-5; D is unclear. This CDR3 is 14 amino acids long. The germline V and J ends were trimmed by 5 bases and 0 bases, with 10 bases remaining between them. CDR1 is MNHEY and CDR2 is SMNVEV in the germline V gene (reference sequence). CDR3 protein: CASSALSYQETQYF. Written as DNA, the CDR3 is TGTGCCAGCAGTGCTCTATCGTACCAAGAGACCCAGTACTTC.

The gene calls are TRBV6-4 and TRBJ2-3, with a tentative D call TRBD2 (5 bases). CDR3 length equals 14 residues. V shed 3 bases and J shed 4 bases, with 11 bases lying between them. The germline gives CDR1 MRHNA, CDR2 SNTAGT. The CDR3, as DNA: TGTGCCAGCAGTGATGGAACGAGGGCAGATACGCAGTATTTT. This gives the protein CASSDGTRADTQYF.

A few counts support this clonotype. This chain uses TRBV7-9 with TRBJ2-5; TRBD1 matches at 8 bases. The CDR3 has 14 amino acids. Looked up from germline, CDR1 is SEHNR and CDR2 is FQNEAQ (reference sequence). After removal of 2 bases from V and 5 bases from J, the junction contained 4 bases not matched to a gene. Here the CDR3 reads CASSLQGAKETQYF. CDR3 in DNA: TGTGCCAGCAGCTTACAGGGGGCGAAGGAGACCCAGTACTTC.

This clonotype was seen only a few times. The genes are TRBV9 and TRBJ2-1; TRBD1 matches at 8 bases. J was trimmed by 2 bases and V by 0 bases; bases with no gene match: 1. The CDR3 has 15 residues. Germline V gene lookup returns CDR1 SGDLS and CDR2 YYNGEE. The CDR3 is CASSVGQGTYNEQFF. CDR3 nucleotides: TGTGCCAGCAGCGTAGGACAGGGGACCTACAATGAGCAGTTCTTC. Supplemented by reference TRBV9 and TRBJ2-1, the full variable domain reads DSGVTQTPKHLITATGQRVTLRCSPRSGDLSVYWYQQSLDQGLQFLIQYYNGEERAKGNILERFSAQQFPDLHSELNLSSLELGDSALYFCASSVGQGTYNEQFFGPGTRLTVL.

J is TRBJ2-3 and V is TRBV15; D might be TRBD2 (5 bases). This CDR3 is 14 amino acids long. The germline CDR1 and CDR2 sequences are LNHNV and YYDKDF (reference sequence). V gave up 4 bases and J gave up 0 bases, with 8 bases separating them. DNA of the CDR3: TGTGCCACCAGCACAGCGGCGAGCACAGATACGCAGTATTTT. This sequence encodes CATSTAASTDTQYF.

The CDR3 here is CASSLKGREGNEQFF. The DNA of the CDR3 is TGTGCCAGCAGCTTAAAGGGCAGGGAGGGGAATGAGCAGTTCTTC. V is TRBV7-9 and J is TRBJ2-1; 7 nucleotides line up with TRBD2. With 2 bases clipped from V and 7 bases from J, the junction kept 8 bases outside the gene matches. Germline CDR1 reads SEHNR; CDR2 reads FQNEAQ (reference sequence). The CDR3 covers 15 residues.

In its sample, this clonotype was seen a few times. V gene TRBV20-1 combines with J gene TRBJ2-5; 9 positions agree with TRBD2. Germline trimming cut 4 bases from V and 5 bases from J; bases unmatched to any gene: 5. Germline CDR1 DFQATT, CDR2 SNEGSKA (reference sequence). The CDR3 sequence is 13 residues long. The CDR3 DNA reads as TGCAGTGCTACTGCGGGGGGGCGGGAGACCCAGTACTTC. As protein: CSATAGGRETQYF.